Given below is one T cell receptor beta chain in context. Its antigen is still unknown. Time point reported: week 11, during vaccination. Vaccine doses each comprised 300 ug of mutant IDH1 20-mer peptide, with topical imiquimod. This table comes from immunoSEQ multiplex PCR, and its TCRdb copy is limited to in-frame clones, with some not included. The data hold about 25,000 clones, with just over 70% observed a single time. The data are from a study of a mutant IDH1 vaccine in newly diagnosed glioma. At the level of the study: Vaccination of patients was performed eight times, in weeks 1, 3, 5, 7, 11, 15, 19 and 23. Vaccine dosing followed radiotherapy by 4-6 weeks, or accompanied temozolomide cycles. Before enrollment, patients got radiotherapy alone, temozolomide alone, or mostly the combination.

Germline loops: CDR1 SGHRS, CDR2 YFSETQ. The ends lost 0 bases at V and 0 bases at J; junction bases unmatched: 8. CDR3 length equals 18 residues. This sequence was found in a young man with glioma. Some clones in this sample may be carry-over from other donors' samples. Sequenced material: peripheral blood mononuclear cells (PBMCs), taken from a glioma patient whose treatment included an IDH1 peptide vaccine. This rearrangement joins TRBV5-1 to TRBJ2-5; 10 bases align to TRBD2. The CDR3 reads CASSLGASGGLYQETQYF. The CDR3, as DNA: TGCGCCAGCAGCTTGGGAGCTAGCGGGGGCTTGTACCAAGAGACCCAGTACTTC.